This TCR beta chain was documented in a study of shared clonotypes between healthy human individuals. Sorted-subset replicate PCR reactions contained 200 ng DNA, corresponding to tens of thousands of T cell genomes. Profiled with immunoSEQ multiplex PCR; TCRdb holds only in-frame clones, not every one. Of around 750,000 clones in the sample, around 72% were seen once. From germline, CDR1 is MNHEY and CDR2 SVGAGI. Trimming removed 0 bases from V and 3 bases from J; junction bases left unmatched: 5. The CDR3 totals 15 residues. The TCR was taken from a woman in her twenties or thirties in good health. The sample comprised memory CD4+ T cells sorted from blood. Subset meaning: CD45RA-negative fraction. The V call is TRBV6-5, the J call TRBJ2-7; 7 bases are shared with TRBD1. CDR3 sequence reads: CASSYSLQGHYEQYF. In DNA, the CDR3 is TGTGCCAGCAGTTACTCGTTACAGGGGCACTACGAGCAGTACTTC.